This T cell receptor beta chain was obtained from a study of T-cell reconstitution after alpha-beta-depleted transplantation in children. Germline V lookup: CDR1 SQVTM, CDR2 ANQGSEA. CDR3 length equals 13 residues. Trimming removed 4 bases from V and 4 bases from J, with 12 bases in between. This clonotype was recorded at least ten times. Preparation of the TCRbeta library involved a method that used unique molecular identifiers. TCRdb ran MiXCR on the PCR reads and lists one entry per CDR3 protein. The repertoire consists of 440,000 or so distinct CDR3 sequences, with around 46% occurring once and the leading ten covering roughly 27%.

The chain couples TRBV29-1 to TRBJ2-3; TRBD1 is a possible D gene (6 bases). The sequence derives from a girl aged 2 to 9 with aplastic anemia, due to receive a stem cell transplant. The input for sequencing was PBMCs, taken before TCRalphabeta/CD19-depleted stem cell transplant. In nucleotides, the CDR3 is TGCAGCGTTGGGGGCCAGGGGCCAGATACGCAGTATTTT. Its translation is CSVGGQGPDTQYF.